The present TCR beta chain was sequenced within a study of beta chain features in type 1 diabetes. Study-wide findings and caveats: Patients with Type 1 diabetes showed moderately but significantly shorter TCRB CDR3s in all four CD4+ subsets.

Comments on this clone: Its specificity is not known.

What was sequenced were expressed TCRB transcripts, since all of the isolated RNA had been reverse transcribed. Method: immunoSEQ multiplex PCR; TCRdb's copy keeps in-frame clones and lacks some. Of tens of thousands of clones listed, less than 75% were seen once; the top ten hold approximately 2.5%. Sorted CD4+ subsets: naive, central memory, regulatory, stem cell-like memory (CD45RO/CCR7/CD25/CD127/CD95/CD27 panel). Germline V gene lookup returns CDR1 SGHRS and CDR2 YFSETQ. CDR3 length equals 15 residues. V gave up 4 bases and J gave up 6 bases; unmatched junction bases: 5. This sequence originates from a woman in her twenties or thirties with type 1 diabetes. The rearrangement links TRBV5-1 to TRBJ2-4, with 12 bases identical to TRBD1. Sequences were obtained from Tregs from blood. CDR3 sequence reads: CASSIGDRGRNIQYF. CDR3 nucleotide sequence: TGCGCCAGCAGCATCGGGGACAGGGGGCGAAACATTCAGTACTTC.